This T cell receptor (beta chain) was identified during a study of T cell responses to AZD1222 COVID-19 vaccine. In the study overall: Investigators merged groups given second doses at roughly 4 or roughly 12 weeks. Findings and limits, study-wide: White British ancestry dominated among donors, who included more females, and clonal diversity was possibly underestimated. Reportedly, nearly half the spike-specific TCRs target unmutated variant regions. At 160-218 and 743-854, vaccine-associated CD4 TCRs were dominant, and they spanned spike.

CDR1 is GTSNPN and CDR2 is SVGIG in the germline V gene (reference sequence). The length of the CDR3 is 12 residues. Trimming cost V 3 bases and J 12 bases, with 17 bases left between them. Details on this clone: The antigen remains undetermined.

Data came from immunoSEQ multiplex PCR; TCRdb stores just in-frame clones and leaves some out. Of 120,000 or so clones listed, over 75% are singletons. The TCR was taken from an adult in good health. This rearrangement joins TRBV30 to TRBJ1-2, with D perhaps TRBD1 (5 bases). Here the sequenced sample was peripheral blood, taken on day 0 of AZD1222 vaccination. The CDR3, as DNA: TGTGCCTGGAGGAGCGACAGTGGGGGTCACACCTTC. Its translation is CAWRSDSGGHTF.